These 5 T cell receptor beta chains originate from one sample sequenced in a study of shared clonotypes between healthy human individuals. Method: immunoSEQ multiplex PCR; TCRdb's copy keeps in-frame clones and lacks some. The sample lists about 1,900,000 clones, less than 95% seen once, with more than 0.95% in the top ten. Naive CD8 cells lacked CD45RO and underwent positive selection for CCR7, leaving out terminally differentiated effector memory CD45RA+ cells. Sequenced: naive CD8+ T cells sorted from blood. The receptors come from a man aged 18-30 years in good health.

The chain carries TRBV10-1 and TRBJ2-2; 9 nucleotides agree with TRBD1. The CDR3 totals 12 residues. Germline V gene sequence: CDR1 WNHNN, CDR2 SYGVQD (reference sequence). V lost 2 bases, J lost 14 bases, and 3 bases stayed unmatched. The CDR3 spells CASSEGQGQLFF. The CDR3 region has the DNA TGCGCCAGCAGTGAGGGACAGGGGCAACTGTTTTTT.

This chain joins TRBV10-3 and TRBJ1-1; 9 nucleotides align to TRBD1. CDR1 and CDR2 (germline): ENHRY, SYGVKD. Trimming took 4 bases from V and 0 from J; bases not matched to a gene: 12. The CDR3 is 18 residues long. DNA for the CDR3: TGTGCCATCAGTGCGAGGGGGGGGACAGGGTTTATGAACACTGAAGCTTTCTTT. It is translated as CAISARGGTGFMNTEAFF.

V usage is TRBV11-2 and J usage is TRBJ2-5; possible D gene TRBD1, 5 bases. The assigned J gene may be wrong: the sequence end matches TRBJ2-7 better. CDR3 length: 14 amino acids. Germline assignment: CDR1 SGHAT and CDR2 FQNNGV. The CDR3 DNA is TGTGCCAGCAGCTATGAAATAGGGGTCCACGAGCAGTACTTC. It yields the protein CASSYEIGVHEQYF.

The chain carries TRBV6-5 and TRBJ2-7, with 7 bases fitting TRBD2. Germline CDR1 is MNHEY and CDR2 is SVGAGI. The J segment lost 5 bases and the V segment lost 4 bases, leaving 5 bases of the junction unmatched. The CDR3 spans 13 residues. The CDR3: CASSWREFDEQYF. The DNA for the CDR3 is TGTGCCAGCAGTTGGCGGGAGTTCGACGAGCAGTACTTC.

The CDR3 region is CASSLGRGTNYGYTF. The DNA for the CDR3 is TGTGCCAGCAGCTTAGGTCGCGGGACTAACTATGGCTACACCTTC. The V and J genes are TRBV7-9 and TRBJ1-2; no definite D call. V lost 1 base, J lost 0 bases, and 9 bases lay in between. The CDR3 length is 15 residues. In germline, CDR1 is SEHNR, CDR2 FQNEAQ (reference sequence).